Listed here is a single T cell receptor (beta chain). This record belongs to a study of T-cell reconstitution after alpha-beta-depleted transplantation in children. The TCRbeta library incorporated unique molecular identifiers. TCRdb re-analysed the PCR reads in MiXCR, keeping a single row per CDR3 protein. The repertoire holds some 600,000 distinct CDR3 sequences, with approximately 12% as singletons. V shed 4 bases, J shed 1 base, and the junction held 7 bases outside the gene matches. Germline V lookup: CDR1 SGHRS, CDR2 YFSETQ. The CDR3 runs to 15 residues. This rearrangement joins TRBV5-1 to TRBJ1-2, with 7 bases that match TRBD1. Source: PBMCs, mostly from graft donor cells, taken 360 days after TCRalphabeta/CD19-depleted stem cell transplant. The TCR comes from a male patient under 18 who had a stem cell transplant for acute myeloid leukemia, so the T cells may come from the graft donor. The CDR3 is CASSATGASNYGYTF. In DNA form, the CDR3 reads TGCGCCAGCAGCGCAACAGGGGCAAGTAACTATGGCTACACCTTC.